This T cell receptor beta chain came from a study of CD4 and CD8 cells across lung adenocarcinoma regions. Donors had localized lung adenocarcinoma, a non-small cell lung cancer. The CDR3 is made up of 11 amino acids. CDR1 is MNHNS and CDR2 is SASEGT in the germline V gene. One entry per CDR3 protein, called by TCRdb with MiXCR from the PCR reads. Among about 7,700 distinct CDR3 sequences listed, around 41% were seen once. This clonotype showed up many times. Given a much more abundant clone one base away, this may be a read error. The sample taken for sequencing was CD4+ T cells from the margin of a lung tumor. V and J are TRBV6-1 and TRBJ2-1; D call uncertain. The J call may be wrong; the DNA end is better matched by TRBJ2-7. The sequence was collected from a male donor with lung adenocarcinoma. The CD4 and CD8 labels of this study may be unreliable. In DNA form, the CDR3 reads TGTGCCAGCACCCAGCGCAATGAGCAGTACTTC. It codes for CASTQRNEQYF.